The 10 T cell receptor beta chains listed next were all sequenced from one sample in a study of T cell repertoires in cytomegalovirus infection. Each CDR3 protein is one row after TCRdb ran MiXCR on the reads. The data show 80,000 to 90,000 distinct CDR3 sequences, about 44% seen once. The antigens of these receptors remain unknown. The specimen comprised CD8+ T cells from cultured PBMCs, sampled from culture after CMV antigen stimulation. Receptors were obtained from a human donor in good health (CMV status not recorded). Some clones in this sample may be carry-over from other donors' samples.

This clonotype was counted a few times. This chain connects TRBV2 to TRBJ2-2; D is ambiguous. Germline V gene lookup returns CDR1 SNHLY and CDR2 FYNNEI. This CDR3 is 16 amino acids long. The V end lost 0 bases, the J end lost 6 bases, and 14 bases lay between the germline ends. DNA for the CDR3: TGTGCCAGCAGTGAAGCGTGGGCAGCCAAACCCGGGGAGCTGTTTTTT. Translated: CASSEAWAAKPGELFF.

This clonotype counts as medium-sized. This chain connects TRBV12-3 or TRBV12-4 to TRBJ1-1, with D possibly being TRBD1 (6 bases). V dropped 7 bases and J dropped 1 base, with 13 bases sitting between them. The CDR3 runs 14 residues. Here the CDR3 reads CASTDDRPNTEAFF. The CDR3 nucleotides read TGTGCCAGCACCGATGACAGGCCGAACACTGAAGCTTTCTTT.

Only a few counts were recorded for this clonotype. The chain joins TRBV4-1 to TRBJ2-6; 9 nucleotides align to TRBD2. This CDR3 is built from 20 residues. Germline CDR1 and CDR2: MGHRA and YSYEKL. J gave up 0 bases and V 4 bases, and 13 bases lay outside the gene matches. DNA for the CDR3: TGCGCCAGCAGCCGGGCCATCTTAGCGGGAGAGCCCTCTGGGGCCAACGTCCTGACTTTC. Translation: CASSRAILAGEPSGANVLTF.

This clonotype was found a few times. The rearrangement uses TRBV7-2 and TRBJ2-2; D is unclear. Germline CDR1 reads SGHTA; CDR2 reads FQGNSA. The CDR3 is made up of 15 amino acids. Trimming took 2 bases from V and 1 from J, leaving 8 bases between them. The CDR3 spells CASSLNPRNTGELFF. CDR3 nucleotides: TGTGCCAGCAGCTTAAATCCCAGGAACACCGGGGAGCTGTTTTTT.

The rearrangement joins TRBV7-2 to TRBJ1-6; D perhaps matches TRBD1 (6 bases). The V gene lost 1 base and the J gene lost 6 bases, with 10 bases spanning the gap. The CDR3 has 15 residues. In germline, CDR1 is SGHTA, CDR2 FQGNSA. The chain's CDR3 is CASSLVQGGNSPLHF. The CDR3, as DNA: TGTGCCAGCAGCTTAGTACAGGGTGGTAATTCACCCCTCCACTTT.

This clonotype was seen only a few times. J is TRBJ2-1 and V is TRBV7-2; 10 positions match TRBD2. The CDR3 spans 17 residues. The V segment lost 1 base and the J segment 9 bases; nucleotides outside the gene matches: 12. Germline V gives CDR1 SGHTA, CDR2 FQGNSA. The CDR3 DNA sequence: TGTGCCAGCAGCTTAGTAGGTCGTGGGACTAGCGTCACTGAGCAGTTCTTC. This translates into CASSLVGRGTSVTEQFF.

The count of this clonotype is one. The J gene is TRBJ2-2, the V gene TRBV20-1; 9 bases map to TRBD2. Germline CDR1 is DFQATT and CDR2 is SNEGSKA (reference sequence). The CDR3 is made up of 19 amino acids. Unmatched junction bases numbered 19, after V lost 5 bases and J lost 3 bases. The CDR3: CSAGGGRGGHPLDTGELFF. Here the CDR3 DNA reads TGCAGTGCTGGGGGGGGGCGGGGGGGCCATCCCTTGGACACCGGGGAGCTGTTTTTT.

The CDR3 nucleotides are TGTGCCACCCTCCAGGGGCCGAACACTGAAGCTTTCTTT. The encoded protein is CATLQGPNTEAFF. V usage is TRBV7-6 and J usage is TRBJ1-1, with a weak D call TRBD1 (6 bases). Per the germline V gene, CDR1 is SGHVS and CDR2 is FNYEAQ. V was trimmed by 10 bases and J by 1 base, leaving 13 bases between them. The CDR3 is 13 residues long.

V is TRBV11-3 and J is TRBJ2-2, with 9 bases fitting TRBD2. From germline, CDR1 is SGHNT and CDR2 YENEEA. The CDR3 is 17 amino acids. V gave up 4 bases and J gave up 1 base; unmatched junction bases: 7. This CDR3 is CASSSLTSGVNTGELFF. Written as DNA, the CDR3 is TGTGCCAGCAGCTCGTTGACTAGCGGAGTGAACACCGGGGAGCTGTTTTTT. The full variable domain, rest sourced from reference TRBV11-3 and TRBJ2-2, is EAGVVQSPRYKIIEKKQPVAFWCNPISGHNTLYWYLQNLGQGPELLIRYENEEAVDDSQLPKDRFSAERLKGVDSTLKIQPAELGDSAVYLCASSSLTSGVNTGELFFGEGSRLTVL.

This clonotype has a count of ten or more. J is TRBJ1-1 and V is TRBV7-8; no clear D gene. Trimming took off 5 bases at V and 8 bases at J, with 12 bases between the two ends. CDR1 and CDR2 from the germline V gene are SGHVS and FQNEAQ. The CDR3 sequence is 12 residues long. CDR3 bases: TGTGCCAGCAGCCTCGGATCTCCAGAAGCTTTCTTT. Residues: CASSLGSPEAFF.